The table lists the clone carrying this T cell receptor beta chain with a few counts. The sample comes from a study of early T cells in non-severe SARS-CoV-2 infection. Turning to the study itself: Sequencing input comprised bulk RNA from unsorted whole blood; chain pairing was not available.

The ends were cut back, 1 base at V and 2 bases at J, with 13 bases in the middle. The CDR3 length is 16 residues. Germline V gives CDR1 KGHDR, CDR2 SFDVKD. TCRdb itself ran the 5' RACE reads through MiXCR, one entry per CDR3 protein. The data hold roughly 120,000 distinct CDR3 sequences, with roughly 12% observed a single time. The sequencing used whole blood, collected at baseline. V and J are TRBV24-1 and TRBJ2-5, with D perhaps TRBD1 (5 bases). This sequence originates from an adult who was a healthcare worker with PCR-confirmed SARS-CoV-2 infection or an uninfected control (not recorded which). The CDR3 DNA reads as TGTGCCACCAGTGATTTAAAGGGGCCTTTTCAAGAGACCCAGTACTTC. Residues: CATSDLKGPFQETQYF.